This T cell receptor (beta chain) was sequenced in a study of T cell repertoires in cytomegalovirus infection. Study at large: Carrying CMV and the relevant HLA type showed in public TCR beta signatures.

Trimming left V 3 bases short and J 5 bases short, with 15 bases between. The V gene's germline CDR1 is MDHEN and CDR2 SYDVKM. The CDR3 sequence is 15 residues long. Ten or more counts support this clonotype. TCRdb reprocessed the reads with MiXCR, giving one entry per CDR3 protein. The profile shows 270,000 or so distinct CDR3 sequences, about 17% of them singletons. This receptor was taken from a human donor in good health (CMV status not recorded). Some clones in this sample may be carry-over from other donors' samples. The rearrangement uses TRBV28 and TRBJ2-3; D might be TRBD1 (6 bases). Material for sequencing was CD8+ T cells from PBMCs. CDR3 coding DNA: TGTGCCAGCAGTTTGGGTCCAGGGGCGGTAGATACGCAGTATTTT. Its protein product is CASSLGPGAVDTQYF. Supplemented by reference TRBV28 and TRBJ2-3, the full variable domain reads DVKVTQSSRYLVKRTGEKVFLECVQDMDHENMFWYRQDPGLGLRLIYFSYDVKMKEKGDIPEGYSVSREKKERFSLILESASTNQTSMYLCASSLGPGAVDTQYFGPGTRLTVL.